One and the same sample provided the 24 T cell receptor beta chains below, sequenced in a study of blood T cell repertoires in COVID-19 (dated by TCRdb to the early 2020s). The library was generated by the immunoSEQ multiplex PCR assay. Held by TCRdb, this immuneACCESS table contains in-frame sequences only and omits some clones. Under half of the omission traces to an unresolved V gene where checked; the cause of the rest is unknown. In all, the sample holds 160,000 or so clones, and about four fifths of those were seen once. Of the sample, approximately 0.5% falls within the top ten clones. The sequencing input was peripheral blood. These TCRs come from a man aged 55 to 69 with acute or convalescent COVID-19.

The chain recombines TRBV7-2 with TRBJ1-4, with 7 bases lining up with TRBD1. Germline V gene sequence: CDR1 SGHTA, CDR2 FQGNSA. The CDR3 runs 14 residues. V lost 5 bases to trimming and J lost 4 bases; unmatched junction nucleotides: 4. In DNA form, the CDR3 reads TGTGCCAGCAGCGGTCGACAGGGTAATGAAAAACTGTTTTTT. Encoded protein: CASSGRQGNEKLFF.

Only a few counts were recorded for this clone. The gene calls are TRBV6-5 and TRBJ1-3; 7 bases agree with TRBD1. V gave up 4 bases and J gave up 0 bases; unmatched junction bases: 6. CDR3 length equals 16 residues. The germline CDR1 and CDR2 sequences are MNHEY and SVGAGI. In nucleotides, the CDR3 is TGTGCCAGCAGTTGGGACAGCGCTCTCTCTGGAAACACCATATATTTT. As protein: CASSWDSALSGNTIYF.

This sequence joins TRBV6-5 and TRBJ1-3; D unresolved. V lost 5 bases and J lost 0, with 8 bases in between. The CDR3 is 14 amino acids. Germline V lookup: CDR1 MNHEY, CDR2 SVGAGI. Written as DNA, the CDR3 is TGTGCCAGCAGTCCAGATCTCTCTGGAAACACCATATATTTT. Amino acid sequence: CASSPDLSGNTIYF.

V usage is TRBV10-3 and J usage is TRBJ2-6, with 9 bases identical to TRBD1. V shed 9 bases, J shed 2 bases, and the junction held 17 bases outside the gene matches. This CDR3 is built from 19 residues. Germline V CDR1 and CDR2: ENHRY, SYGVKD. As DNA, the CDR3 is TGTGCCATTTACTCTCCGCCGGGACAGGGAGTAGCTGGGGCCAACGTCCTGACTTTC. Encoded protein: CAIYSPPGQGVAGANVLTF.

The chain joins TRBV28 to TRBJ1-2, with unresolved D. From germline, CDR1 is MDHEN and CDR2 SYDVKM. CDR3 length: 13 residues. Trimming stripped 5 bases from V and 8 bases from J, with 15 bases between. The CDR3: CASSPGAGYGYTF. For the CDR3, the DNA is TGTGCCAGCAGTCCCGGCGCCGGGTACGGCTACACCTTC.

The chain combines TRBV30 with TRBJ1-4; 7 positions agree with TRBD1. In germline, CDR1 is GTSNPN, CDR2 SVGIG (reference sequence). This CDR3 is built from 12 residues. V shed 1 base and J 10 bases; nucleotides not matched to a gene: 3. Here the CDR3 reads CAWSGQGGKLFF. Written as DNA, the CDR3 is TGTGCCTGGAGTGGACAGGGTGGAAAACTGTTTTTT. The whole variable domain, remainder taken from reference TRBV30 and TRBJ1-4, is SQTIHQWPATLVQPVGSPLSLECTVEGTSNPNLYWYRQAAGRGLQLLFYSVGIGQISSEVPQNLSASRPQDRQFILSSKKLLLSDSGFYLCAWSGQGGKLFFGSGTQLSVL.

The chain couples TRBV5-1 to TRBJ1-2; 8 bases align to TRBD1. V lost 0 bases, J lost 6 bases, and 4 bases stayed unmatched. The length of the CDR3 is 14 residues. Germline V gene sequence: CDR1 SGHRS, CDR2 YFSETQ. In DNA, the CDR3 is TGCGCCAGCAGCTTGGGGGACAGGACCCATGGCTACACCTTC. Protein product: CASSLGDRTHGYTF.

The V call is TRBV7-6, the J call TRBJ1-2, with D tentatively TRBD1 (5 bases). Germline assignment: CDR1 SGHVS and CDR2 FNYEAQ. Trimming took off 7 bases at V and 7 bases at J, with 19 bases between the two ends. This CDR3 contains 14 residues. The CDR3 is CASNPGSRGGGYTF. DNA of the CDR3: TGTGCCAGCAACCCGGGGAGTAGGGGAGGTGGCTACACCTTC.

This sequence joins TRBV6-6 and TRBJ2-1; D gene unclear. CDR3 length equals 13 residues. Germline lookup yields CDR1 MNHNY and CDR2 SVGAGI (reference sequence). Trimming removed 5 bases at V and 6 bases at J, with 11 bases between. For the CDR3, the DNA is TGTGCCAGCAGTCCCCTGTCGAGCAATGAGCAGTTCTTC. Residues: CASSPLSSNEQFF.

This chain links TRBV28 with TRBJ2-1; possible D gene TRBD1, 5 bases. Trimming shortened V by 3 bases and J by 7 bases, and 13 bases separated the two germline ends. The CDR3 length is 14 residues. Germline V gives CDR1 MDHEN, CDR2 SYDVKM. CDR3 sequence reads: CASSFAGSRNEQFF. CDR3 bases: TGTGCCAGCAGTTTCGCAGGGTCTAGGAATGAGCAGTTCTTC.

This clone showed up just once. This chain joins TRBV18 and TRBJ2-6; 7 positions agree with TRBD1. Per germline, CDR1 KGHSH and CDR2 LQKENI. The CDR3 contains 18 residues. Trimming took 4 bases from V and 0 from J; bases not matched to a gene: 9. The CDR3 reads CASSRLRQGTSGANVLTF. CDR3 nucleotide sequence: TGTGCCAGCTCACGATTAAGACAGGGTACCTCTGGGGCCAACGTCCTGACTTTC.

The chain has TRBV7-2 and TRBJ1-1; D is uncertain. The ends were cut back, 5 bases at V and 1 base at J, with 14 bases in the middle. The germline V gene has CDR1 SGHTA and CDR2 FQGNSA. This CDR3 has 15 amino acids. Here the CDR3 reads CASSLRRGWNTEAFF. CDR3 coding DNA: TGTGCCAGCAGCCTCCGACGGGGATGGAACACTGAAGCTTTCTTT.

This chain connects TRBV24-1 to TRBJ2-1, with D possibly being TRBD2 (6 bases). CDR3 length: 13 amino acids. From germline, CDR1 is KGHDR and CDR2 SFDVKD. V lost 9 bases and J 6 bases, leaving 14 bases between the germline ends. CDR3 protein: CATRKGGINEQFF. The CDR3 DNA sequence: TGTGCCACCCGGAAGGGAGGAATCAATGAGCAGTTCTTC.

This clone was picked up one time. This rearrangement joins TRBV7-2 to TRBJ2-7; 7 bases line up with TRBD2. Losses at the gene ends were 5 bases for V and 3 bases for J; bases not matched to a gene: 4. CDR1 is SGHTA, CDR2 FQGNSA, per germline. This CDR3 spans 13 amino acids. CDR3 loop: CASSHPGGYEQYF. In nucleotides, the CDR3 is TGTGCCAGCAGCCATCCGGGGGGCTACGAGCAGTACTTC.

This clone has a single count. This chain uses TRBV6-5 with TRBJ1-6; D is ambiguous. This CDR3 is built from 15 residues. CDR1 is MNHEY and CDR2 is SVGAGI in the germline V gene. The V end lost 0 bases, the J end lost 11 bases, and 14 bases lay between the germline ends. DNA for the CDR3: TGTGCCAGCAGTTACTCGGGCAGCCACCGGACACCCCTCCACTTT. It specifies CASSYSGSHRTPLHF.

CDR3 region: CASIVAGRNQPQHF. The CDR3 coding sequence is TGTGCCAGCATAGTGGCAGGGCGTAATCAGCCCCAGCATTTT. The chain has TRBV6-5 and TRBJ1-5; a weak D match, TRBD1 (5 bases). This CDR3 region has 14 residues. The germline gives CDR1 MNHEY, CDR2 SVGAGI. V was pared by 7 bases and J by 4 bases, with 14 bases between.

CDR3 residues: CASGHSNPGGAGQPQHF. For the CDR3, the DNA is TGTGCTAGTGGCCACTCAAACCCAGGGGGCGCGGGTCAGCCCCAGCATTTT. The V call is TRBV12-5, the J call TRBJ1-5; 8 nucleotides line up with TRBD1. The CDR3 has 17 amino acids. V lost 6 bases, J lost 6 bases, and 16 bases stayed unmatched. The germline CDR1 and CDR2 sequences are LGHNT and FRNRAP.

This clone occurred a few times. This chain uses TRBV9 with TRBJ1-4; TRBD1 agrees at 10 bases. V was clipped by 0 bases and J by 8 bases; unmatched bases: 7. The germline V gene has CDR1 SGDLS and CDR2 YYNGEE. The CDR3 totals 16 residues. CDR3 sequence: CASSVAPGQGTEKLFF. In DNA form, the CDR3 reads TGTGCCAGCAGCGTAGCTCCGGGACAGGGGACAGAAAAACTGTTTTTT.

The chain links TRBV5-5 to TRBJ1-4; tentatively, D is TRBD1 (5 bases). The V gene's germline CDR1 is SGHKS and CDR2 YYEKEE (reference sequence). The CDR3 runs to 14 residues. V dropped 0 bases and J dropped 5 bases, with 8 bases sitting between them. The CDR3 bases are TGTGCCAGCAGCTTGGGACAGTTGAATGAAAAACTGTTTTTT. It is translated as CASSLGQLNEKLFF. Filled out from reference TRBV5-5 and TRBJ1-4, the complete variable domain reads DAGVTQSPTHLIKTRGQQVTLRCSPISGHKSVSWYQQVLGQGPQFIFQYYEKEERGRGNFPDRFSARQFPNYSSELNVNALLLGDSALYLCASSLGQLNEKLFFGSGTQLSVL.

The table lists this clone with a count of one. The chain carries TRBV7-9 and TRBJ2-7; TRBD1 aligns across 9 bases. Looked up from germline, CDR1 is SEHNR and CDR2 is FQNEAQ (reference sequence). The CDR3 spans 14 residues. The V and J ends lost 6 bases and 2 bases, in that order; junction bases with no gene match: 5. The CDR3 protein is CASSPGTGPYEQYF. The CDR3 DNA sequence: TGTGCCAGCAGTCCCGGGACAGGGCCCTACGAGCAGTACTTC.

The chain combines TRBV5-5 with TRBJ2-3; no reliable D call. V was trimmed by 4 bases and J by 9 bases, leaving 12 bases between them. The CDR3 sequence is 12 residues long. CDR1 and CDR2 from the germline V gene are SGHKS and YYEKEE (reference sequence). This chain's CDR3 is CASSTNLETQYF. The DNA of the CDR3 is TGTGCCAGCAGCACAAACCTAGAGACGCAGTATTTT.

This chain uses TRBV9 with TRBJ2-1; 9 bases are a match to TRBD2. Trimming cost V 4 bases and J 10 bases; bases outside gene matches: 15. Germline values: CDR1 SGDLS, CDR2 YYNGEE. CDR3 size: 16 residues. The CDR3 DNA is TGTGCCAGCAGCAGCCCCCGGCGGGAGGGCCCGAAGGAGCAGTTCTTC. It encodes CASSSPRREGPKEQFF. Filled out from reference TRBV9 and TRBJ2-1, the complete variable domain reads DSGVTQTPKHLITATGQRVTLRCSPRSGDLSVYWYQQSLDQGLQFLIQYYNGEERAKGNILERFSAQQFPDLHSELNLSSLELGDSALYFCASSSPRREGPKEQFFGPGTRLTVL.

V usage is TRBV9 and J usage is TRBJ1-2, with 10 bases matching TRBD1. The V gene end was trimmed by 0 bases and the J gene end by 4 bases; junction bases not matched to a gene: 0. The germline V gene has CDR1 SGDLS and CDR2 YYNGEE. The CDR3 runs 14 residues. The CDR3 nucleotides are TGTGCCAGCAGCGTAGGACAGGGGGCCTATGGCTACACCTTC. Translating gives CASSVGQGAYGYTF.

This chain links TRBV9 with TRBJ2-3; 8 bases map to TRBD2. Per the germline V gene, CDR1 is SGDLS and CDR2 is YYNGEE. Trimming at V came to 0 bases and at J to 1 base, leaving 7 bases not matched to a gene. This CDR3 contains 17 residues. The CDR3 loop is CASSVESFGGGTDTQYF. CDR3 coding DNA: TGTGCCAGCAGCGTAGAATCCTTCGGGGGGGGCACAGATACGCAGTATTTT. Together with reference TRBV9 and TRBJ2-3, the CDR3 gives the full variable domain: DSGVTQTPKHLITATGQRVTLRCSPRSGDLSVYWYQQSLDQGLQFLIQYYNGEERAKGNILERFSAQQFPDLHSELNLSSLELGDSALYFCASSVESFGGGTDTQYFGPGTRLTVL.